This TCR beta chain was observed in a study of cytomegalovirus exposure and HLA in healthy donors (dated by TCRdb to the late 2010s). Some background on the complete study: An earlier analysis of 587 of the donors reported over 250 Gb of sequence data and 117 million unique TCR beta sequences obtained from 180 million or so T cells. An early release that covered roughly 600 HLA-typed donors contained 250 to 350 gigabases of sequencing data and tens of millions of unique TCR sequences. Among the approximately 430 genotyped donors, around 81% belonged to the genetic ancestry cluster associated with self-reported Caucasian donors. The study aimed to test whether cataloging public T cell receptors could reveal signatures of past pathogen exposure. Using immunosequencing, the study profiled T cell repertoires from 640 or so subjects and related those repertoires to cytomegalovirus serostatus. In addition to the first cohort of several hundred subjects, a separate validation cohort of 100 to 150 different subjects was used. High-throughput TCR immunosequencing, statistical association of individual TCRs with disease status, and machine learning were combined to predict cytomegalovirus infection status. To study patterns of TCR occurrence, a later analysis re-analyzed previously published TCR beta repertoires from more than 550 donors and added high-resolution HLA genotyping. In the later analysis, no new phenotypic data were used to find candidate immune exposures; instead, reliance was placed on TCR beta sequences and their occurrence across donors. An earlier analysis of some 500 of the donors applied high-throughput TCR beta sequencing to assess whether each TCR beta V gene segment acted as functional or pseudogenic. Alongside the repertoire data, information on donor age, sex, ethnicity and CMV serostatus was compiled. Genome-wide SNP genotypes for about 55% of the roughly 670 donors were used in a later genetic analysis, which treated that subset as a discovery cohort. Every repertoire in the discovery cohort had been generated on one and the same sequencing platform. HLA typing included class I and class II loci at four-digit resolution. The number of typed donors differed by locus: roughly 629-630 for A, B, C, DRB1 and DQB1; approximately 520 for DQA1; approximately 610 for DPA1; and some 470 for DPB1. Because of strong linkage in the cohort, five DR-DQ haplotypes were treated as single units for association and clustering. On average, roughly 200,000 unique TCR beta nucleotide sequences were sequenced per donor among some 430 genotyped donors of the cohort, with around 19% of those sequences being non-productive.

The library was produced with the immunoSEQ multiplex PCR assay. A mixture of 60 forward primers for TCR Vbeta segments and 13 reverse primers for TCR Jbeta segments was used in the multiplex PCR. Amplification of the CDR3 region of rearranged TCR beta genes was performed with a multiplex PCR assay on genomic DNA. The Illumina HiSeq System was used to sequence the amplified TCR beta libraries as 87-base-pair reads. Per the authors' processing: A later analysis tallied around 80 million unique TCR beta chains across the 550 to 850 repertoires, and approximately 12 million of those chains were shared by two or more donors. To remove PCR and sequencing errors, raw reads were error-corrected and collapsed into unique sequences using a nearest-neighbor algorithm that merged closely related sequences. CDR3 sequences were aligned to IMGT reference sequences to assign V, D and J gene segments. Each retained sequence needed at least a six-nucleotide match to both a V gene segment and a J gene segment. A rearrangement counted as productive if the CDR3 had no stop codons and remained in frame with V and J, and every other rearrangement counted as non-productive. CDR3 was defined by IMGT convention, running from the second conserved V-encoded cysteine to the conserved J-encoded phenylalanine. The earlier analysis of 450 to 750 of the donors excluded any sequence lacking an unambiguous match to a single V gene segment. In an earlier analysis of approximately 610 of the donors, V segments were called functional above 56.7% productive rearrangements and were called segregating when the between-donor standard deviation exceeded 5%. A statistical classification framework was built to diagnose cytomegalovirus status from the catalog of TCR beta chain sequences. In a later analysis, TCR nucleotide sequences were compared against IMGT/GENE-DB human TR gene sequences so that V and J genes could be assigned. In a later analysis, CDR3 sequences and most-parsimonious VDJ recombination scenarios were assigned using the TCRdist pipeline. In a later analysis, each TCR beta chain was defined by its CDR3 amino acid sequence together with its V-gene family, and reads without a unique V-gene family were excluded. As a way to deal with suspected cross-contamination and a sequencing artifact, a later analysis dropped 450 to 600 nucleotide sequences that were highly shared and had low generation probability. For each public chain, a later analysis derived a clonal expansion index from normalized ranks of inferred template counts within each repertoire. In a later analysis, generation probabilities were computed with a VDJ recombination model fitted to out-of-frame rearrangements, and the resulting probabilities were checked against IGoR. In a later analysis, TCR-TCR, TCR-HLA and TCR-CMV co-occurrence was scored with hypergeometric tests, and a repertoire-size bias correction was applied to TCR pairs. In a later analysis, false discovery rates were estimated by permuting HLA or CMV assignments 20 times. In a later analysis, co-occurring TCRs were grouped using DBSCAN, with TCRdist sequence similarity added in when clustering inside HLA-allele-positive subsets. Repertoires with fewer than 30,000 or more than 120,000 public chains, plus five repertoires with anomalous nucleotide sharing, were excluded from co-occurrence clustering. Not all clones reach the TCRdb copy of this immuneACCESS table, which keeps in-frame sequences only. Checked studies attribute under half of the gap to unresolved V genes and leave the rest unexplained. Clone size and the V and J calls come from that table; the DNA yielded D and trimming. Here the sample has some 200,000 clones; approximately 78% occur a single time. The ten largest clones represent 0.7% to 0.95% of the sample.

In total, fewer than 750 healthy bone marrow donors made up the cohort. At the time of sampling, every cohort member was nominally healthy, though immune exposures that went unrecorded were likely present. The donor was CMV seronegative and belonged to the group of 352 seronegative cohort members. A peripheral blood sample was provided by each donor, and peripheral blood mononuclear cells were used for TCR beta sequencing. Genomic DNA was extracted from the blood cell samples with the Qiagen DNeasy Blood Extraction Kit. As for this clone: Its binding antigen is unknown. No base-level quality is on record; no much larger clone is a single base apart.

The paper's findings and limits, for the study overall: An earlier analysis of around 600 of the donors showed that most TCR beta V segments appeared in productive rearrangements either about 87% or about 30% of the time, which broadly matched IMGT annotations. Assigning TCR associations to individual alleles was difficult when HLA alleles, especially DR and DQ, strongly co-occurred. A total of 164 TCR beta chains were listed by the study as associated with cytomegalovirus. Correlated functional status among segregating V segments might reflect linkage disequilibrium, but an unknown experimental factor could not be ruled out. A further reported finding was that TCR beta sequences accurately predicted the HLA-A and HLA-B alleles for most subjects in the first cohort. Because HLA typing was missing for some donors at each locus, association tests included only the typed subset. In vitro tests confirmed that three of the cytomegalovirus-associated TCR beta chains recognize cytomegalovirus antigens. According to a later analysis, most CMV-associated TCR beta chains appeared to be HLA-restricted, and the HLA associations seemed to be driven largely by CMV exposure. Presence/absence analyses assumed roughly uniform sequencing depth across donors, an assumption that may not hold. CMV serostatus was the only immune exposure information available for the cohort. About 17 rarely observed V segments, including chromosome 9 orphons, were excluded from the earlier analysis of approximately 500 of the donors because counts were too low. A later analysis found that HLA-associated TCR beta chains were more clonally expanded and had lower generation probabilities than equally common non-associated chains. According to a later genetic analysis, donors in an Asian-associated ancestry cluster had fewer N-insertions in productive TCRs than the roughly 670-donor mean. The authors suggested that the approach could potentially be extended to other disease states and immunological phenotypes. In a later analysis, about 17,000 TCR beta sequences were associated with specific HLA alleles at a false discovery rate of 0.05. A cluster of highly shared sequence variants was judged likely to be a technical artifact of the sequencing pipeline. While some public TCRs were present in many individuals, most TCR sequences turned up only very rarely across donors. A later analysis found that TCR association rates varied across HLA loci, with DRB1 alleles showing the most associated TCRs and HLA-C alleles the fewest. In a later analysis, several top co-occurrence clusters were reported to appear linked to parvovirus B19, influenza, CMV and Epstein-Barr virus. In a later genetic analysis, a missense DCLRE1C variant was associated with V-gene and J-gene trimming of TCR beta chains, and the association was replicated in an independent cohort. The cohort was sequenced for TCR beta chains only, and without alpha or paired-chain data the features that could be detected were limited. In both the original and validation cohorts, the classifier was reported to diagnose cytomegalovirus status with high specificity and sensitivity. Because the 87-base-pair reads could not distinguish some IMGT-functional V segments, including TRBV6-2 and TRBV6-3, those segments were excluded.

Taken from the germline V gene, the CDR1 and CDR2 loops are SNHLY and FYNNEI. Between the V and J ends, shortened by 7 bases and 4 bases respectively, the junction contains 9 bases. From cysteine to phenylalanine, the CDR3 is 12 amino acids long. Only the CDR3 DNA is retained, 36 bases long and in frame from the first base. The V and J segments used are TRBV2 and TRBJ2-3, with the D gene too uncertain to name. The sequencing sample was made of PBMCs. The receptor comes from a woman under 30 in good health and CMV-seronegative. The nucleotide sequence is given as TGTGCCAGCACCTACTCTTCAGATACGCAGTATTTT. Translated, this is CASTYSSDTQYF.